This T cell receptor beta chain was profiled in a study of Graves' ophthalmopathy and Graves' hyperthyroidism. Study as a whole: Stable hyperthyroidism denotes an absence of ophthalmopathy throughout 18 months of follow-up.

In this sample, this clonotype turned up many times. Looked up from germline, CDR1 is LNHDA and CDR2 is SQIVND (reference sequence). The CDR3 is 13 amino acids. With V trimmed by 2 bases and J by 6 bases, 2 bases remained unmatched. Using RNA transcripts, the TCR beta CDR3 regions were amplified. Investigators did first-round RT-PCR with HTBI primers, then second-round multiplex PCR. TCRdb independently ran MiXCR on the multiplex PCR reads; one entry per CDR3 protein. The table includes 1 million to 1.3 million distinct CDR3 sequences, roughly two fifths detected once. Sequenced input: peripheral blood or thyroid tissue (not recorded which). The chain links TRBV19 to TRBJ1-1, with TRBD1 identical over 8 bases. The clonotype comes from an adult man with Graves' hyperthyroidism. The CDR3 loop reads CASSIQGASEAFF. The CDR3 DNA sequence: TGTGCCAGTAGTATACAGGGGGCGTCTGAAGCTTTCTTT.